The TCR beta chain under discussion was sequenced for a study of shared clonotypes between healthy human individuals. Whole-study results and caveats: Blood was the only sampled material, and tissue repertoires likely differ. Four donors shared about 4.8% of their naive CD4 clonotypes.

Profiled with immunoSEQ multiplex PCR; TCRdb holds only in-frame clones, not every one. This table holds more than 2 million clones, about 95% found once. Naive-designated CD8 cells lacked CD45RO, were positively enriched for CCR7, and omitted terminally differentiated effector memory CD45RA+ cells. Worth noting for this clone: The antigen remains unidentified. This CDR3 is also generated by other DNA sequences in the sample.

Sequenced material: naive CD8+ T cells sorted from blood. This receptor was taken from a man between 18 and 35 years old in good health.

The chain's CDR3 is CASSFGAGSYEQYF. CDR3 DNA: TGCGCCAGCAGCTTCGGCGCGGGTTCCTACGAGCAGTACTTC. The chain links TRBV5-1 to TRBJ2-7; tentative D call: TRBD2 (5 bases). The V gene lost 2 bases and the J gene lost 1 base, with 10 bases spanning the gap. The CDR3 loop spans 14 amino acids. Germline CDR1 reads SGHRS; CDR2 reads YFSETQ. Together with reference TRBV5-1 and TRBJ2-7, the CDR3 gives the full variable domain: KAGVTQTPRYLIKTRGQQVTLSCSPISGHRSVSWYQQTPGQGLQFLFEYFSETQRNKGNFPGRFSGRQFSNSRSEMNVSTLELGDSALYLCASSFGAGSYEQYFGPGTRLTVT.